This TCR beta chain was identified during a study of blood T cells in healthy people across ages. Study information: In model experiments, template switching was able to capture about one barcoded beta molecule for every two T cells that were present.

A second PCR of 7 to 11 cycles used a sample-barcoded 5' primer and a J-beta primer mix. Each TCR beta cDNA got a 12-nucleotide random molecular identifier. TCRdb itself ran the 5' RACE reads through MiXCR, one entry per CDR3 protein. The sample lists under 1,000,000 distinct CDR3 sequences; 35% to 50% were seen once. The germline V gene encodes CDR1 DFQATT and CDR2 SNEGSKA (reference sequence). The CDR3 is 14 amino acids. Trimming took 5 bases from V and 5 from J; bases not matched to a gene: 10. Those donating, healthy Caucasian individuals from Russia, were aged about 6 to 100. Around 10 milliliters of peripheral blood were drawn from each donor.

Sequenced input: blood. The TCR comes from a man of 80 years or more in good health. This rearrangement joins TRBV20-1 to TRBJ2-3, with TRBD2 identical over 7 bases. In nucleotides, the CDR3 is TGCAGTGCTCCCCGGGACTATTGGAGAGATACGCAGTATTTT. Translating gives CSAPRDYWRDTQYF.